This record looks at one T cell receptor beta chain sequence and its context. This clone has a single count. It has no known antigen specificity. No much larger clone is present one base from it, and per-base qualities are unavailable. The time point tag for this specimen amounts to: baseline before first vaccination. Samples from vaccinated people were obtained from the UK trials COV001 and COV002, which included a single-blind randomized controlled phase 2/3 trial of AZD1222 (ChAdOx1 nCoV-19) in healthy adults. Trial participant PBMC samples were collected at day 0 and day 28 after the second dose for TCRbeta chain sequencing. The sample is drawn from a study of T cell responses to AZD1222 COVID-19 vaccine (dated by TCRdb to about 2021). Concerning the study at large: AZD1222 recipients with second doses at about 4 weeks or about 12 weeks were pooled, because spike-specific TCR depth and breadth did not differ between schedules. TCR sequencing was performed for some 250 trial participants, of whom about 200 were given two doses of AZD1222 and 26 were given two doses of MenACWY control vaccine. Trial participants were enrolled by age into subgroups of 18-55, 56-69 and 70-plus years, and about 150, 27 and 61 TCR-sequenced participants, respectively, were included in these subgroups.

Overall results and qualifications from the work: Vaccine-associated CD4 TCRs spanned the whole spike protein, with dominant responses in regions 160-218 and 743-854. Because no day 14 peak-response samples were available, repertoires were characterized only after the peak T cell response. Epitopes outside the regions mutated in the B.1.351 and B.1.1.7 variants were reportedly recognized by nearly half of the unique spike-specific TCRs. Most participants were white British and females outnumbered males, and the authors suggested that clonal diversity may have been underestimated. After two AZD1222 doses, both the breadth and the depth of spike-specific TCRs were significantly higher than at day 0 and than in MenACWY recipients. Conclusions about previously exposed vaccinees are limited, since just five to seven AZD1222 recipients were seropositive for SARS-CoV-2 at baseline. In the small 56-69-year group, the increase in depth fell short of significance, most likely because of low power.

The CDR3 runs 15 amino acids, cysteine and phenylalanine included. The read is trimmed to its CDR3 DNA, 45 bases read in frame from base 1. V loses 0 bases, J loses 9 bases, and the germline ends lie 14 bases apart. CDR1 KGHSH and CDR2 LQKENI are derived from the germline V gene. The CDR3 regions of human TCRbeta chains were subjected to immunosequencing. The original methods were these. Repertoire TCRs were checked for matches against a reference library of SARS-CoV-2-specific TCRs that had been generated using the MIRA antigen-specificity platform. Breadth meant the fraction of unique TCRs that were SARS-CoV-2-associated, whereas depth meant the fraction of total T cells that were SARS-CoV-2-associated. Each spike-specific TCR was assigned to its reactive spike region and to a CD4 or CD8 class using the MIRA data. Log10-transformed breadth and depth values were compared by one-way ANOVA with Sidak's multiple comparisons tests. The table comes from immuneACCESS by way of TCRdb, which keeps in-frame sequences with V and J called. Part of the clones is missing from these tables; in studies checked, under half for an unresolved V gene and the rest for unknown reasons. Clonal size and the V and J genes are those of that table, whereas D and trimming came from the DNA. The sample table shows roughly 250,000 clones, and 80% to 95% are seen once. Jointly, the top ten make up roughly 0.5% of the sample.

The chain employs TRBV18 and TRBJ2-2, with a weak D call of TRBD1 (6 bases match). The clonotype was recovered from an adult in good health. Sequences were derived from peripheral blood, sampled on day 0 of AZD1222 vaccination. The CDR3 is CASSPPGRGGRELFF. The bases are TGTGCCAGCTCACCACCGGGCAGGGGCGGACGGGAGCTGTTTTTT.